The present T cell receptor beta chain was sequenced within a study of tumor-infiltrating lymphocytes in primary liver carcinoma. Co-extracted RNA and DNA came from about 20-30 mg of unsorted bulk tissue. Total RNA (around 500 ng) served as template for TCR beta cDNA synthesis primed by a constant-region primer. Sequencing libraries for TCR beta derived from three nested multiplex PCR rounds that used slightly modified ARM-PCR. TRBV1-TRBV30 forward primers paired with a C-beta reverse primer were used in the first two PCR rounds, which ran approximately 10 cycles each. TCRdb processed the multiplex PCR reads anew with MiXCR; each CDR3 protein has one entry. This repertoire shows about 97,000 distinct CDR3 sequences, about 62% found once; its top ten account for more than 10%. The germline V gene encodes CDR1 LNHNV and CDR2 YYDKDF (reference sequence). There are 16 residues in the CDR3. The J segment lost 6 bases and the V segment lost 2 bases, leaving 11 bases of the junction unmatched.

This clonotype was seen only a few times. The V call is TRBV15, the J call TRBJ2-7, with TRBD2 matching over 9 bases. This receptor was taken from a woman in her fifties or sixties with primary liver carcinoma and hepatitis B virus infection. Sample: liver tumor tissue from sampling region 2. The subset: tumor region T2, inferior pole. Here the CDR3 reads CATSRSGGGGVREQYF. The CDR3 DNA is TGTGCCACCAGCAGATCAGGAGGCGGGGGGGTTCGCGAGCAGTACTTC. Full variable domain (remainder filled in from reference TRBV15 and TRBJ2-7): DAMVIQNPRYQVTQFGKPVTLSCSQTLNHNVMYWYQQKSSQAPKLLFHYYDKDFNNEADTPDNFQSRRPNTSFCFLDIRSPGLGDTAMYLCATSRSGGGGVREQYFGPGTRLTVT.